The sequence of this TCR beta chain was determined in a study of blood T cells in healthy people across ages. CDR3 size: 14 residues. V was cut by 0 bases and J by 4 bases, with 9 bases left in between. Germline CDR1 and CDR2: LGHDT and YNNKEL (reference sequence). Concerning this clonotype itself: Its antigen remains unknown.

General study points: Observed TCR beta diversity showed a strong correlation with the percentage of naive T cells as measured by flow cytometry. Naive CD4+ cell counts and diversity both ran higher in long-lived than in aged donors. With age, beta diversity per million T cells declined roughly linearly, significantly by approximately 40.

Primers used in a second PCR of roughly 7 to 11 cycles were a sample-barcoded 5' primer and a J-beta primer mix. One entry per CDR3 protein results from TCRdb running MiXCR on the 5' RACE reads. The sample holds just over 800,000 distinct CDR3 sequences, about 59% seen once. Sequences were obtained from blood. This chain links TRBV3-1 with TRBJ2-5; D perhaps matches TRBD1 (5 bases). This TCR came from a young man in good health. CDR3 nucleotides: TGTGCCAGCAGCCAAGATTTACAGGCAGAGACCCAGTACTTC. The encoded protein is CASSQDLQAETQYF.